This TCR beta chain was profiled in a study of T cell responses to AZD1222 COVID-19 vaccine. About the study: Pooling covered second doses at about 4 or about 12 weeks.

Concerning this clone: Its target is not known.

The germline V and J ends were trimmed by 6 bases and 3 bases, with 7 bases remaining between them. CDR3 size: 12 residues. Germline CDR1 SGHDT, CDR2 YYEEEE. Whole-study results and caveats: Without day 14 samples, only post-peak T cell repertoires were studied. The study found vaccine-associated CD4 TCRs spanning spike, dominant at 160-218 and 743-854.

TCRdb keeps only in-frame clones here, not all; method: immunoSEQ multiplex PCR. The table has over 130,000 clones, 94% seen once. The chain employs TRBV5-6 and TRBJ2-1, with a weak D call TRBD2 (6 bases). Here the sequenced sample was peripheral blood, taken on day 0 of AZD1222 vaccination. The sequence was obtained from an adult in good health. The CDR3 region has the DNA TGTGCCAGCATGGAGGGCTACAATGAGCAGTTCTTC. It specifies CASMEGYNEQFF.